Described below is a single T cell receptor (beta chain) sequence and its context. The antigen is undetermined. This sample was taken from a study of T cells in localized non-small cell lung cancer. Study conclusions and caveats: Uninvolved adjacent lung, not tumor, had the highest T cell clonality. Median around 56 top-100 tumor clones were shared with paired adjacent lung.

Germline CDR1 SEHNR, CDR2 FQNEAQ (reference sequence). The CDR3 spans 16 residues. Germline trimming cut 1 base from V and 2 bases from J; bases unmatched to any gene: 7. Profiling relied on immunoSEQ multiplex PCR, and the TCRdb table lists in-frame clones only, not all of them. The sample holds 100,000 or so clones; approximately 91% are singletons and the top ten take about 4%. The J gene is TRBJ1-2, the V gene TRBV7-9, with TRBD1 matching 7 bases. This clonotype was obtained from a woman aged 35-75 years with stage II squamous cell lung carcinoma. Specimen: PBMCs, collected before any cancer treatment. DNA of the CDR3: TGTGCCAGCAGCTTAGGCGCCAGGGGGGGAAACTATGGCTACACCTTC. It specifies CASSLGARGGNYGYTF.